This paragraph covers one T cell receptor beta chain sequence. Its target is unknown. Germline values: CDR1 WSHSY, CDR2 SAAADI. The CDR3 has 14 residues. The ends were cut back, 4 bases at V and 6 bases at J, with 13 bases in the middle. Profiling relied on immunoSEQ multiplex PCR, and the TCRdb table lists in-frame clones only, not all of them. The repertoire holds about 39,000 clones, around 82% seen once, with about 4.8% in the top ten. This sample is part of a study of chemoradiotherapy in HPV16-positive cancers. Study-wide points: Non-HPV-specific T cells did not expand in tumors during treatment, whereas candidate HPV-specific clones and E7-related motifs did. HPV-specific T cells were functionally defined from only a couple of HPV16-positive patients.

Samples were taken several times over chemoradiotherapy. The TCR sequence derives from a human donor with HPV-associated anogenital cancer. The V gene is TRBV10-2, the J gene TRBJ2-1, with D perhaps TRBD2 (5 bases). The sample was blood, taken from a patient who underwent chemoradiotherapy. CDR3 sequence reads: CASSVAGRGNEQFF. CDR3 DNA: TGCGCCAGCAGTGTGGCGGGTCGGGGCAATGAGCAGTTCTTC.